Shown below are 32 T cell receptor beta chains from a single sample sequenced in a study of T cells in Graves' hyperthyroidism and ophthalmopathy. RNA transcripts served as the template for amplifying TCR beta CDR3 regions. The TCR CDR3 was amplified in a first-round RT-PCR using the HTBI primer set. MiXCR, run by TCRdb on the multiplex PCR reads, gives a single entry per CDR3 protein. The sample carries about 350,000 distinct CDR3 sequences, approximately 14% recorded once. Input material: blood. The receptors here all came from a woman aged 25 to 45 with Graves' hyperthyroidism.

This clonotype was counted at least ten times. The chain uses TRBV12-3 or TRBV12-4 and TRBJ2-7, with D perhaps TRBD1 (6 bases). Trimming pared 6 bases from V and 4 bases from J, leaving 19 bases between. The CDR3 is 15 residues long. CDR3: CASSHDRMRRYEQYF. DNA for the CDR3: TGTGCCAGCAGCCACGACAGGATGCGGCGGTACGAGCAGTACTTC.

Many counts were recorded for this clonotype. The rearrangement joins TRBV27 to TRBJ1-2, with D possibly being TRBD1 (6 bases). CDR1 is MNHEY and CDR2 is SMNVEV in the germline V gene (reference sequence). The V gene lost 6 bases and the J gene lost 4 bases, with 15 bases spanning the gap. The CDR3 has 14 amino acids. The CDR3 nucleotides are TGTGCCAGCAGACTACAGGGCTCTGGCTATGGCTACACCTTC. Its translation: CASRLQGSGYGYTF.

About this clonotype itself: A junction boundary mismatches the germline segment, possibly from a read error. The chain is built from TRBV25-1 and TRBJ1-3; 9 nucleotides agree with TRBD1. The CDR3 covers 14 residues. Germline-derived CDR1 and CDR2 are MGHDK and SYGVNS. CDR3 DNA sequence: TGTGCTAGCAGTGGGACAGGGTGGAGAAACACCATATATTTT. Translated: CASSGTGWRNTIYF.

This clonotype was observed many times. The V call is TRBV3-1, the J call TRBJ1-5; no firm D call. This CDR3 contains 13 residues. V lost 5 bases, J lost 7 bases, and 12 bases lay in between. The germline V gene has CDR1 LGHDT and CDR2 YNNKEL (reference sequence). The CDR3 here is CASSGTAGQPQHF. CDR3 nucleotide sequence: TGTGCCAGCAGCGGAACAGCGGGACAGCCCCAGCATTTT.

This clonotype was picked up many times. The chain uses TRBV28 and TRBJ1-1, with D unclear. The CDR3 runs to 14 residues. V lost 3 bases and J lost 0, with 8 bases in between. CDR1 and CDR2 (germline): MDHEN, SYDVKM. CDR3: CASSFGQLNTEAFF. The DNA of the CDR3 is TGTGCCAGCAGTTTTGGGCAGCTGAACACTGAAGCTTTCTTT.

The chain joins TRBV28 to TRBJ2-1; 9 bases align to TRBD2. V trimming: 8 bases; J trimming: 9 bases; junction bases outside the gene matches: 14. This CDR3 has 15 residues. Germline V gives CDR1 MDHEN, CDR2 SYDVKM. CDR3 amino acids: CASGLSRGRALEQFF. DNA of the CDR3: TGTGCCAGCGGCCTTAGTCGCGGGAGGGCACTTGAGCAGTTCTTC.

The V and J genes are TRBV5-1 and TRBJ1-3, with D unresolved. Trimming left V 4 bases short and J 4 bases short, with 15 bases between. CDR3 size: 15 residues. Germline V gene lookup returns CDR1 SGHRS and CDR2 YFSETQ. The CDR3 sequence: CASSPRPRGGNTIYF. CDR3 DNA: TGCGCCAGCAGCCCACGTCCAAGAGGCGGAAACACCATATATTTT.

Regarding this clonotype: An end of the junction does not agree with germline; a read error may underlie this. The gene calls are TRBV7-7 and TRBJ2-3; D gene unclear. The CDR3 length is 13 residues. Germline V CDR1 and CDR2: SSHAT, FNYEAQ (reference sequence). The CDR3 DNA reads as TGTGCTAGCAGCGTCCTTTATGCAGATACGCAGTATTTT. Amino acid sequence: CASSVLYADTQYF.

The chain links TRBV30 to TRBJ2-2; no definite D call. In germline, CDR1 is GTSNPN, CDR2 SVGIG (reference sequence). The CDR3 totals 17 residues. V was clipped by 0 bases and J by 6 bases, with 20 bases between them. The CDR3 bases are TGTGCCTGGAGTGTTAAGGGCAGAGGATATGTTCCCGGGGAGCTGTTTTTT. This sequence encodes CAWSVKGRGYVPGELFF.

This clonotype was recorded a few times. The chain couples TRBV9 to TRBJ1-4; D ambiguous. V was pared by 3 bases and J by 3 bases, with 6 bases between. Germline CDR1 is SGDLS and CDR2 is YYNGEE. CDR3 size: 13 residues. CDR3 sequence (DNA): TGTGCCAGCAGCGCCTTATCTAATGAAAAACTGTTTTTT. This translates into CASSALSNEKLFF. Together with reference TRBV9 and TRBJ1-4, the CDR3 gives the full variable domain: DSGVTQTPKHLITATGQRVTLRCSPRSGDLSVYWYQQSLDQGLQFLIQYYNGEERAKGNILERFSAQQFPDLHSELNLSSLELGDSALYFCASSALSNEKLFFGSGTQLSVL.

The gene calls are TRBV3-1 and TRBJ2-5, with D perhaps matching TRBD1 (5 bases). The V and J ends lost 1 base and 12 bases respectively, with 18 bases between them. The germline CDR1 and CDR2 sequences are LGHDT and YNNKEL (reference sequence). The CDR3 length is 14 residues. CDR3 loop: CASSQAGQGRTKYF. In DNA form, the CDR3 reads TGTGCCAGCAGCCAAGCCGGGCAGGGCCGTACCAAGTACTTC.

This chain connects TRBV20-1 to TRBJ1-3; D might be TRBD1 (5 bases). CDR3 length equals 14 residues. Germline lookup yields CDR1 DFQATT and CDR2 SNEGSKA (reference sequence). V lost 0 bases and J 4 bases, leaving 10 bases between the germline ends. The CDR3 loop reads CSARDQGGGNTIYF. The CDR3 coding sequence is TGCAGTGCTAGAGATCAGGGAGGCGGAAACACCATATATTTT.

This clonotype has a handful of counts. The chain has TRBV12-3 or TRBV12-4 and TRBJ2-1; 7 nucleotides line up with TRBD1. The CDR3 is 14 residues long. The V segment lost 6 bases and the J segment 3 bases; nucleotides outside the gene matches: 5. CDR3 residues: CASRSGTDYNEQFF. The CDR3 DNA reads as TGTGCCAGCAGGTCCGGGACAGACTACAATGAGCAGTTCTTC.

This clonotype showed up many times. The rearrangement links TRBV12-3 or TRBV12-4 to TRBJ1-2, with 10 bases aligning to TRBD1. Trimming cost V 5 bases and J 6 bases; bases outside gene matches: 3. The length of the CDR3 is 13 residues. CDR3: CASSQGTGDGYTF. The CDR3 DNA sequence: TGTGCCAGCAGTCAGGGGACAGGGGATGGCTACACCTTC.

The chain carries TRBV3-1 and TRBJ2-1; D ambiguous. The germline V gene has CDR1 LGHDT and CDR2 YNNKEL (reference sequence). V was trimmed by 3 bases and J by 7 bases, leaving 10 bases between them. The CDR3 loop spans 13 amino acids. The CDR3 DNA reads as TGTGCCAGCAGCCAGTCTCTAGGGAATGAGCAGTTCTTC. Translation gives CASSQSLGNEQFF.

This clonotype has just a few counts. The chain is built from TRBV24-1 and TRBJ2-7, with D perhaps matching TRBD2 (5 bases). V was cut by 4 bases and J by 1 base, with 7 bases left in between. CDR1 and CDR2 (germline): KGHDR, SFDVKD. The CDR3 extends over 13 amino acids. This CDR3 is CATSESGSYEQYF. CDR3 bases: TGTGCCACCAGTGAGAGCGGTTCCTACGAGCAGTACTTC.

A word on this clonotype: A clone one base away is much larger, so this may be a read error. This likely comes from a read error, as the CDR3 has no conserved phenylalanine or tryptophan at its end. This rearrangement joins TRBV24-1 to TRBJ2-3, with D tentatively TRBD1 or TRBD2 (6 bases each). CDR1 and CDR2 from the germline V gene are KGHDR and SFDVKD. CDR3 length: 16 amino acids. V lost 3 bases, J lost 3 bases, and 15 bases lay in between. The CDR3 spells CATSDISQGGTDTQYS. CDR3 bases: TGTGCCACCAGTGATATCTCACAGGGAGGAACAGATACGCAGTATTCT.

This clonotype was detected many times. This chain connects TRBV6-1 to TRBJ1-5; TRBD1 matches 8 bases. Looked up from germline, CDR1 is MNHNS and CDR2 is SASEGT. Germline trimming cut 6 bases from V and 5 bases from J; bases unmatched to any gene: 9. CDR3 length: 15 residues. The DNA of the CDR3 is TGTGCCAGCAGCACAGGACAGGGAGTATATCAGCCCCAGCATTTT. It yields the protein CASSTGQGVYQPQHF.

This clonotype was counted many times. V gene TRBV6-1 combines with J gene TRBJ2-1, with 9 nucleotides matching TRBD2. Germline V CDR1 and CDR2: MNHNS, SASEGT. V dropped 6 bases and J dropped 3; count of bases not matched to a gene: 12. The CDR3 is 17 residues long. The CDR3, as DNA: TGTGCCAGCAGCCCAGGGGCCAGCGGGAGGATCTACAATGAGCAGTTCTTC. Its translation is CASSPGASGRIYNEQFF.

In its sample, this clonotype was seen a few times. The chain couples TRBV11-3 to TRBJ2-2, with D possibly being TRBD2 (5 bases). The CDR3 loop spans 16 amino acids. V dropped 5 bases and J dropped 4 bases, with 17 bases sitting between them. Germline V gene data show CDR1 as SGHNT and CDR2 as YENEEA. The CDR3 DNA sequence: TGTGCCAGCAGCCCCAGGCTAGGTGGGAGCACCGGGGAGCTGTTTTTT. Protein sequence: CASSPRLGGSTGELFF.

On this clonotype: This could be a read error, since a much larger clone is one nucleotide away. The V gene is TRBV27, the J gene TRBJ1-5; TRBD1 might be the D (6 bases). Germline V CDR1 and CDR2: MNHEY, SMNVEV (reference sequence). CDR3 size: 15 residues. V was cut by 1 base and J by 4 bases, with 11 bases left in between. CDR3 sequence (DNA): TGTGCCAGCAGTTTATTGATTACAGGGAATCAGCCCCAGCATTTT. Translated, it gives CASSLLITGNQPQHF.

The V and J genes are TRBV4-1 and TRBJ2-5; TRBD2 matches at 7 bases. J lost 2 bases, V lost 1 base, and 7 bases had no gene match. Looked up from germline, CDR1 is MGHRA and CDR2 is YSYEKL. CDR3 length: 16 amino acids. CDR3 sequence (DNA): TGCGCCAGCAGCCAAGTAGGCGGGAGAGGGCAAGAGACCCAGTACTTC. Its translation: CASSQVGGRGQETQYF.

This chain's CDR3 is CSARILQTAEQYF. CDR3 DNA sequence: TGCAGTGCTAGAATTCTCCAAACCGCCGAGCAGTACTTC. The chain links TRBV20-1 to TRBJ2-7; D not certain. This CDR3 region has 13 residues. V lost 2 bases and J lost 6, with 14 bases in between. In germline, CDR1 is DFQATT, CDR2 SNEGSKA (reference sequence).

The sample holds many counts of this clonotype. The CDR3 DNA is TGTGCCAGCAGTCACCGGGACAGGGGGCGGAGTGAGCAGTTCTTC. Translated, it gives CASSHRDRGRSEQFF. The chain carries TRBV28 and TRBJ2-1; TRBD1 agrees at 12 bases. CDR3 length equals 15 residues. Germline lookup yields CDR1 MDHEN and CDR2 SYDVKM. The junction had 8 bases not matched to a gene; V was cut back by 5 bases and J by 9 bases.

As to this clonotype: Mismatch with germline at one junction end may stem from a read error. The V and J genes are TRBV7-7 and TRBJ2-2; possibly TRBD1 for D (6 bases). CDR3 length equals 14 residues. From germline, CDR1 is SSHAT and CDR2 FNYEAQ (reference sequence). The CDR3, as DNA: TGTGCTAGCAGCCCGGACAGCTCGACCGGGGAGCTGTTTTTT. Its protein product is CASSPDSSTGELFF.

At least ten counts were recorded for this clonotype. The rearrangement joins TRBV11-2 to TRBJ2-5; tentative D call: TRBD2 (6 bases). The CDR3 is 14 amino acids. V was trimmed by 1 base and J by 5 bases, leaving 11 bases between them. The germline V gene encodes CDR1 SGHAT and CDR2 FQNNGV. The CDR3 loop is CASSLVAGGETQYF. The CDR3 bases are TGTGCCAGCAGCTTAGTCGCTGGAGGGGAGACCCAGTACTTC.

The chain employs TRBV6-1 and TRBJ2-2; the D gene is possibly TRBD2 (6 bases). CDR3 length: 16 residues. V dropped 5 bases and J dropped 1 base, with 14 bases sitting between them. CDR1 is MNHNS, CDR2 SASEGT, per germline. The CDR3 bases are TGTGCCAGCAGTACGGGAGTTCGGCTGAACACCGGGGAGCTGTTTTTT. It specifies CASSTGVRLNTGELFF.

This clonotype was observed at least ten times. V gene TRBV9 combines with J gene TRBJ1-5; weak D call: TRBD1 (6 bases). V was clipped by 3 bases and J by 4 bases, with 11 bases between them. This CDR3 is built from 14 residues. Germline V lookup: CDR1 SGDLS, CDR2 YYNGEE. The CDR3 loop is CASSGGDKNQPQHF. As DNA, the CDR3 is TGTGCCAGCAGCGGGGGGGACAAAAATCAGCCCCAGCATTTT.

This clonotype was seen only a few times. Its ends do not fully match the called genes, so a read error is possible. The gene calls are TRBV12-3 or TRBV12-4 and TRBJ1-2, with TRBD1 matching 7 bases. CDR3 length: 13 residues. The CDR3 is CAGRGTVNYGYTF. DNA for the CDR3: TGTGCCGGCAGGGGGACCGTTAACTATGGCTACACCTTC.

There are many counts of this clonotype. V usage is TRBV28 and J usage is TRBJ1-5; D call uncertain. Per the germline V gene, CDR1 is MDHEN and CDR2 is SYDVKM. The V end was cut by 5 bases, the J end by 0 bases, with 14 bases between. The CDR3 runs 16 residues. CDR3 in DNA: TGTGCCAGCAGTCCGGACCCAGAAAATAGCAATCAGCCCCAGCATTTT. Translating gives CASSPDPENSNQPQHF. The whole variable domain, remainder taken from reference TRBV28 and TRBJ1-5, is DVKVTQSSRYLVKRTGEKVFLECVQDMDHENMFWYRQDPGLGLRLIYFSYDVKMKEKGDIPEGYSVSREKKERFSLILESASTNQTSMYLCASSPDPENSNQPQHFGDGTRLSIL.

This clonotype was detected many times. This chain uses TRBV2 with TRBJ1-1; D not resolved. The CDR3 is made up of 16 amino acids. Germline V CDR1 and CDR2: SNHLY, FYNNEI. V lost 2 bases, J lost 0 bases, and 13 bases lay in between. In DNA, the CDR3 is TGTGCCAGCAGTGAAAGCCCCGTGATGATGAACACTGAAGCTTTCTTT. Translating gives CASSESPVMMNTEAFF.

The table lists this clonotype with many counts. The chain uses TRBV12-3 or TRBV12-4 and TRBJ2-1; a weak D match, TRBD2 (5 bases). This CDR3 is 15 amino acids long. V was clipped by 3 bases and J by 2 bases, with 11 bases between them. Here the CDR3 DNA reads TGTGCCAGCAGTTTCCTACGGGGAGCCTACAATGAGCAGTTCTTC. It codes for CASSFLRGAYNEQFF.